This T cell receptor (beta chain) came from a study of blood T cell repertoires in COVID-19. Original handling: Nucleated cell counts were estimated from reference gene primer amplification. Sequencing used immunoSEQ multiplex PCR; TCRdb keeps in-frame clones, though not all of them. V and J calls and clone size come straight from that table; D and trimming were deduced from the DNA. The table shows approximately 110,000 clones, with approximately 80% occurring only once. V was clipped by 8 bases and J by 4 bases, with 14 bases between them. CDR3 length: 13 residues. From germline, CDR1 is SGHVS and CDR2 FQNEAQ.

This chain uses TRBV7-8 with TRBJ2-5; D is possibly TRBD1 (7 bases). The source of this sequence is a man in his 70s with active or convalescent COVID-19. The source material was peripheral blood. The CDR3 DNA reads TGTGCCAGCGGGGGGACAGCTCCAGAGACCCAGTACTTC. This encodes CASGGTAPETQYF.